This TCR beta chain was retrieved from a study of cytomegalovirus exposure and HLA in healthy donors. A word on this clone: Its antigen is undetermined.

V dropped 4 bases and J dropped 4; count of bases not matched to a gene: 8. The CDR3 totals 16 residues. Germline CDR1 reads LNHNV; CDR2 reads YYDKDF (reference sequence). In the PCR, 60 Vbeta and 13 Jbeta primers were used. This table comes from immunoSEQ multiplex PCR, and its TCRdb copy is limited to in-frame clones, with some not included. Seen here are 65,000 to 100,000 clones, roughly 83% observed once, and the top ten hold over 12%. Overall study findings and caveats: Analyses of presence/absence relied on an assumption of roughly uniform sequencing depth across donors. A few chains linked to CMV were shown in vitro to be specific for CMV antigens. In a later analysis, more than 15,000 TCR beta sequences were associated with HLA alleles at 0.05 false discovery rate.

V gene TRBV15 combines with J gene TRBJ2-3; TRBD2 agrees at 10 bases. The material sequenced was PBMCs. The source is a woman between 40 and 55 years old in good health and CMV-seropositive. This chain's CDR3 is CATSTQRGGGPDTQYF. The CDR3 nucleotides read TGTGCCACCAGCACTCAGCGGGGGGGCGGCCCAGATACGCAGTATTTT.